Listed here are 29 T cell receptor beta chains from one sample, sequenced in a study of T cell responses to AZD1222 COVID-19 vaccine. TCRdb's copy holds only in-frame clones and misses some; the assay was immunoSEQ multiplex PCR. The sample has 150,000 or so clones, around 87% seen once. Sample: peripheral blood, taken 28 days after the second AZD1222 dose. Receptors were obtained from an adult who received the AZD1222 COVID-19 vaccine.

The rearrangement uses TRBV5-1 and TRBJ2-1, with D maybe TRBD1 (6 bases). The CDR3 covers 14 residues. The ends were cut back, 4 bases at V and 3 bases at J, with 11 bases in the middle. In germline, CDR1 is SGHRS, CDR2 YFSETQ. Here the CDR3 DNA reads TGCGCCAGCAGCCGGACAGCCTACTACAATGAGCAGTTCTTC. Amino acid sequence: CASSRTAYYNEQFF.

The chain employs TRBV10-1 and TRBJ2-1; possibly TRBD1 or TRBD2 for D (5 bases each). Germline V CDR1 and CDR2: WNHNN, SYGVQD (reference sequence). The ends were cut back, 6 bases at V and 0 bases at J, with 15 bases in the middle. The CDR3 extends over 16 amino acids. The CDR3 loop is CASSQGPRASYNEQFF. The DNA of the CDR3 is TGCGCCAGCAGCCAGGGTCCGAGGGCCTCCTACAATGAGCAGTTCTTC.

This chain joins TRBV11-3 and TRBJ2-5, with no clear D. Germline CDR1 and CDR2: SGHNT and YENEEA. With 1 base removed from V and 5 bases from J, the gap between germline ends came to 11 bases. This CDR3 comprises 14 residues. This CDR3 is CASSLGDYEETQYF. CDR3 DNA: TGTGCCAGCAGCTTAGGGGATTATGAGGAGACCCAGTACTTC.

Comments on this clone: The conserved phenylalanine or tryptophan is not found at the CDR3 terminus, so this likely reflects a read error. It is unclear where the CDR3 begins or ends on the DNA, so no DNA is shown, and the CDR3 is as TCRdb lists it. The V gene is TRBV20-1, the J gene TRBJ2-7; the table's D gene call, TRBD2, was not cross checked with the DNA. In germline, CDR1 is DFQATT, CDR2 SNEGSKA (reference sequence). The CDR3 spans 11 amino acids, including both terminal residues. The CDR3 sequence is CSARTGTRDEL.

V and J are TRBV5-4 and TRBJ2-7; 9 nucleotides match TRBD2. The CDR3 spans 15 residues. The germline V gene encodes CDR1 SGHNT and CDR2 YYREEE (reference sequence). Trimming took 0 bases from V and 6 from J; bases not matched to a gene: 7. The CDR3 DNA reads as TGTGCCAGCAGCTTGGGATCTAGCGGGGTTCGCGAGCAGTACTTC. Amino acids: CASSLGSSGVREQYF.

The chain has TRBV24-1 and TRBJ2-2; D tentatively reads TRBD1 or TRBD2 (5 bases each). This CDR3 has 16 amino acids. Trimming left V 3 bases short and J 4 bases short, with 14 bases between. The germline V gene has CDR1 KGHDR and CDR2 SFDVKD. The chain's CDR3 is CATSDPAGSVTGELFF. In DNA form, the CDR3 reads TGTGCCACCAGTGATCCGGCAGGGAGTGTCACCGGGGAGCTGTTTTTT.

CDR3 sequence: CASSADGGVETQYF. Written as DNA, the CDR3 is TGCGCCAGCAGCGCGGACGGAGGGGTAGAGACCCAGTACTTC. The rearrangement joins TRBV5-1 to TRBJ2-5, with D tentatively TRBD2 (6 bases). Trimming removed 4 bases from V and 4 bases from J, with 14 bases in between. The CDR3 is 14 residues long. Germline V gives CDR1 SGHRS, CDR2 YFSETQ.

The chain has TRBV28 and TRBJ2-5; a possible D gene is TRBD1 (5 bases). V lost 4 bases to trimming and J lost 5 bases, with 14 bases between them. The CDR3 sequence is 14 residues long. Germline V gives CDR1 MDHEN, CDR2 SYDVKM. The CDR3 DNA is TGTGCCAGCAGTTACGCCCTAGGGGCCGAGACCCAGTACTTC. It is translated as CASSYALGAETQYF.

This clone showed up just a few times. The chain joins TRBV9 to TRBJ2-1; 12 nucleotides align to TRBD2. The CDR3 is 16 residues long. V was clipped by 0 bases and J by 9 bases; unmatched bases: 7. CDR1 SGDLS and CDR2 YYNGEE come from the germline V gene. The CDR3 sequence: CASSVGPSGRAAEQFF. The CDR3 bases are TGTGCCAGCAGCGTAGGGCCTAGCGGGAGGGCCGCTGAGCAGTTCTTC.

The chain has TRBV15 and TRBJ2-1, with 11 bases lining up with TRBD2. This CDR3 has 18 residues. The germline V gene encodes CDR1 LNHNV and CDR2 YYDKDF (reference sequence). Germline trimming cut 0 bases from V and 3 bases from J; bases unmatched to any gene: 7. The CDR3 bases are TGTGCCACCAGCAGAGAGCGGGGACTAGCGGCCGACTACAATGAGCAGTTCTTC. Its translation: CATSRERGLAADYNEQFF.

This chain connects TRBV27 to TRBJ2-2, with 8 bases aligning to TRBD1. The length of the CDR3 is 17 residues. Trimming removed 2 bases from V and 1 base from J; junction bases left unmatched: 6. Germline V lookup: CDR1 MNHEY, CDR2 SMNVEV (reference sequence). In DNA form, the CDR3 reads TGTGCCAGCAGTTTAACCCGGACAGGGCTGAACACCGGGGAGCTGTTTTTT. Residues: CASSLTRTGLNTGELFF.

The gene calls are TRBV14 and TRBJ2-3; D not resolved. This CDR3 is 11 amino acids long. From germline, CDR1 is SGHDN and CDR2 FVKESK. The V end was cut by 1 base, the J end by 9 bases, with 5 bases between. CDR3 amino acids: CASSQGWTQYF. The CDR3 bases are TGTGCCAGCAGCCAAGGTTGGACGCAGTATTTT.

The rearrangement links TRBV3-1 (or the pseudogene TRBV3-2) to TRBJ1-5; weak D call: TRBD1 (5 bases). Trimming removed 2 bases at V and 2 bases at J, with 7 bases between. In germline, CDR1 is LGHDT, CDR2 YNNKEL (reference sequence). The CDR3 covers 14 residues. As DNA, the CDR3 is TGTGCCAGCAGCCAACAGGGCGGCAATCAGCCCCAGCATTTT. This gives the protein CASSQQGGNQPQHF.

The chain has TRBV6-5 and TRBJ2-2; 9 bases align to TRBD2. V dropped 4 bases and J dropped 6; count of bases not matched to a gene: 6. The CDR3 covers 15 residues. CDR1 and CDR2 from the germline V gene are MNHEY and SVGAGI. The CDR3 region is CASSSSGISAGELFF. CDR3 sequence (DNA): TGTGCCAGCAGTTCTAGCGGGATATCTGCCGGGGAGCTGTTTTTT.

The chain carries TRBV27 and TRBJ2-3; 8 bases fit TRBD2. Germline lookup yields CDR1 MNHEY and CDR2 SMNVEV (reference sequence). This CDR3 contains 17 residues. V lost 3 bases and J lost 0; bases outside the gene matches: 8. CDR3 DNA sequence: TGTGCCAGCAGTTTTTTCGGGGTAGCGGGGAGCACAGATACGCAGTATTTT. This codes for CASSFFGVAGSTDTQYF.

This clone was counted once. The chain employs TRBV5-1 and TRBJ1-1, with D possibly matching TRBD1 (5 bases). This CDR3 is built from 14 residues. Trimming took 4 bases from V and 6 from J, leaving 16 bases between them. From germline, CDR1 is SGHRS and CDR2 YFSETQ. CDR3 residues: CASSQEPRGAEAFF. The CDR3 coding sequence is TGCGCCAGCAGCCAGGAACCCCGAGGGGCTGAAGCTTTCTTT.

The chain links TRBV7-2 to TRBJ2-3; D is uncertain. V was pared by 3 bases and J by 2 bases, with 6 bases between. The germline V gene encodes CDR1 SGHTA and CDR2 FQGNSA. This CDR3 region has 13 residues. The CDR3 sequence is CASSLSITDTQYF. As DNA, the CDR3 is TGTGCCAGCAGCTTGAGCATCACAGATACGCAGTATTTT.

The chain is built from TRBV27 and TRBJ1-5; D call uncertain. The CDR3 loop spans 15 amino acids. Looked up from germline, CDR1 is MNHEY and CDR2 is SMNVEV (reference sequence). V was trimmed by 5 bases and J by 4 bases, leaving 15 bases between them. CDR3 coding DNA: TGTGCCAGCAGTGCCTACGGGTCGGGAAATCAGCCCCAGCATTTT. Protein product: CASSAYGSGNQPQHF.

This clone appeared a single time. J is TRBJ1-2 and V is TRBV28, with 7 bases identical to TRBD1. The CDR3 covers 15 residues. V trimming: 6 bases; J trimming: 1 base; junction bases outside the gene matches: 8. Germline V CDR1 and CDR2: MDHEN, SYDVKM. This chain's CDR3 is CASRAPGQSNYGYTF. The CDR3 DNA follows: TGTGCCAGCAGGGCGCCGGGACAGAGTAACTATGGCTACACCTTC.

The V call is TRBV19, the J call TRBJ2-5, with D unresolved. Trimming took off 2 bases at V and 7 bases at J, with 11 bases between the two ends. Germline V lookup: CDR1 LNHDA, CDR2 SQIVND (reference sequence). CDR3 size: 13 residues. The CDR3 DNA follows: TGTGCCAGTAGTATAAGTAGTCCAGGGACCCAGTACTTC. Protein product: CASSISSPGTQYF.

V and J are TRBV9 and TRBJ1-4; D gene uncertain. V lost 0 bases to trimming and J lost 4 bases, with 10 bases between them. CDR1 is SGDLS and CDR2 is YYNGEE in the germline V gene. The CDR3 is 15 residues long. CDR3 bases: TGTGCCAGCAGCGTAGCTGCGGGTTATAATGAAAAACTGTTTTTT. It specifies CASSVAAGYNEKLFF.

DNA for the CDR3: TGTGCCAGCAGCCCGGCTCGTGGAGCCCCGGATGGCTACACCTTC. It codes for CASSPARGAPDGYTF. V and J are TRBV4-2 and TRBJ1-2; D is uncertain. This CDR3 region has 15 residues. CDR1 is LGHNA, CDR2 YNFKEQ, per germline. Between the trimmed V and J ends, which lost 4 bases and 6 bases, there was a span of 18 bases.

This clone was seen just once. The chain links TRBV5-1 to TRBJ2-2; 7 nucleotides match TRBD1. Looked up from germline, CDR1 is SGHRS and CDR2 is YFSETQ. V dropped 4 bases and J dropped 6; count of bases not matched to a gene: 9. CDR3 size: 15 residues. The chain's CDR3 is CASSQDRVRAGELFF. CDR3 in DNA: TGCGCCAGCAGCCAAGACAGGGTGCGTGCCGGGGAGCTGTTTTTT.

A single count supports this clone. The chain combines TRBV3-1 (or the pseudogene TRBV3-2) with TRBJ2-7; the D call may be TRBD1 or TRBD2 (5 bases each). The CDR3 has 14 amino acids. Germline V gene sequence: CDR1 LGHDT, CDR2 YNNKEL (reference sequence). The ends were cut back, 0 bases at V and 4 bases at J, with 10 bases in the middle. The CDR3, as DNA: TGTGCCAGCAGCCAAGACTCAGGGAGTTACGAGCAGTACTTC. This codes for CASSQDSGSYEQYF.

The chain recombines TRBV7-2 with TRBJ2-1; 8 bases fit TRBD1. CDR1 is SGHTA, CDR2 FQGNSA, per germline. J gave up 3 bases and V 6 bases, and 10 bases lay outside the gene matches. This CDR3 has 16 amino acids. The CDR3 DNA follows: TGTGCCAGCAGATCAAATCCCACAGGGGGCTACAATGAGCAGTTCTTC. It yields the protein CASRSNPTGGYNEQFF.

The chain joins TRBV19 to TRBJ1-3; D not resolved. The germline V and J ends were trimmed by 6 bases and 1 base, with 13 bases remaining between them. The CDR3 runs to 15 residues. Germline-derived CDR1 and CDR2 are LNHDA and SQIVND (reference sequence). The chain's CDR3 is CASSFLRLSGNTIYF. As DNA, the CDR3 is TGTGCCAGTAGCTTCCTCAGGCTATCTGGAAACACCATATATTTT. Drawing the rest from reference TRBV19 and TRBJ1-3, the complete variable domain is DGGITQSPKYLFRKEGQNVTLSCEQNLNHDAMYWYRQDPGQGLRLIYYSQIVNDFQKGDIAEGYSVSREKKESFPLTVTSAQKNPTAFYLCASSFLRLSGNTIYFGEGSWLTVV.

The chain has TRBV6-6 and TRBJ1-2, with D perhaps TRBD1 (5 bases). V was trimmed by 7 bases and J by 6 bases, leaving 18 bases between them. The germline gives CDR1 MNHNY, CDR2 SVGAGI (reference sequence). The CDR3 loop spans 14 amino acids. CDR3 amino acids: CASTNLGLGDGYTF. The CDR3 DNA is TGTGCCAGCACCAACCTGGGACTTGGGGATGGCTACACCTTC.

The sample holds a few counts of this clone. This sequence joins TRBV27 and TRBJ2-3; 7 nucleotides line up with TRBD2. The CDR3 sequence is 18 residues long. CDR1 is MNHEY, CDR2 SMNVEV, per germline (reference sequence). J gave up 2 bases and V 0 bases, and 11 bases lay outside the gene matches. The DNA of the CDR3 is TGTGCCAGCAGTTTATCCGGGAAGGGGCTAGCGGTCACAGATACGCAGTATTTT. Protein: CASSLSGKGLAVTDTQYF.

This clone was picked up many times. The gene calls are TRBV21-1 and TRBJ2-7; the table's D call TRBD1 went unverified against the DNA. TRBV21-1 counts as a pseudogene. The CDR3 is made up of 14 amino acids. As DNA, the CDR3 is TGTGCCAGCAGCGACAACAGGGGATTATACGAGCAGTACTTC. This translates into CASSDNRGLYEQYF.